This TCR beta chain originates from a study of T cells in Graves' hyperthyroidism and ophthalmopathy. The TCR beta CDR3 regions underwent amplification using RNA transcripts as the source. The HTBI primer set served for first-round RT-PCR of the TCR CDR3. A single record per CDR3 protein comes from TCRdb applying MiXCR to the multiplex PCR reads. The sample includes 600,000 or so distinct CDR3 sequences, about 17% of them seen just once. An absence of ophthalmopathy progression within 18 months meant stable Graves' hyperthyroidism. With a duration under 2 months, the hyperthyroidism was newly diagnosed in patients aged 18 to 65. Diagnoses used clinical symptoms, serum thyroxine and TRAb, thyroid ultrasound and orbital computed tomography. This clonotype came up many times. The origin of this receptor is a young woman with Graves' hyperthyroidism. The specimen was blood.

The CDR3 DNA sequence: TGTGCCAGCAGTTCATCGGCCCGGCAGGGCAATGAGCAGTTCTTC. Amino acids: CASSSSARQGNEQFF. J is TRBJ2-1 and V is TRBV12-3 or TRBV12-4; a possible D gene is TRBD1 (5 bases). The length of the CDR3 is 15 residues. The germline V and J ends were trimmed by 4 bases and 6 bases, with 16 bases remaining between them.